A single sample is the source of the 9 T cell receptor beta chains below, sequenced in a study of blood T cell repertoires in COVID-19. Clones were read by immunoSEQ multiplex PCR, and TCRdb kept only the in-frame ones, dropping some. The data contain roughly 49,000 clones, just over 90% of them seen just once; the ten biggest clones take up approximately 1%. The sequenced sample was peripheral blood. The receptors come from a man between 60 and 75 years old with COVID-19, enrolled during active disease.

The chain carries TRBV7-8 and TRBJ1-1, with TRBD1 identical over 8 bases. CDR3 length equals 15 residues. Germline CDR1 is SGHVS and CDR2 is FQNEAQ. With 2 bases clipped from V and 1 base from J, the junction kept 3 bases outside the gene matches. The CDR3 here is CASSLSGQGNTEAFF. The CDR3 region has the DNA TGTGCCAGCAGCTTATCTGGACAGGGGAACACTGAAGCTTTCTTT.

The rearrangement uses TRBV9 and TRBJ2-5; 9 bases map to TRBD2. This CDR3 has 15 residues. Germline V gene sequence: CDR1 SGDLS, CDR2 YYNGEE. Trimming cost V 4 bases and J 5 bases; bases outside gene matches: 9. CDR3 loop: CASSPRDSGGETQYF. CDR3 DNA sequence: TGTGCCAGCAGCCCCCGGGACAGCGGGGGGGAGACCCAGTACTTC.

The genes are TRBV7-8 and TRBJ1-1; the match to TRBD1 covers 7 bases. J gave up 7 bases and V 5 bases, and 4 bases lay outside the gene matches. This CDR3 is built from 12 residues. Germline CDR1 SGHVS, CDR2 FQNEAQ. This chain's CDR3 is CASSQGGVEAFF. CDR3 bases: TGTGCCAGCAGCCAGGGGGGGGTTGAAGCTTTCTTT. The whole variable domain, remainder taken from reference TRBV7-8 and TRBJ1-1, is GAGVSQSPRYKVAKRGQDVALRCDPISGHVSLFWYQQALGQGPEFLTYFQNEAQLDKSGLPSDRFFAERPEGSVSTLKIQRTQQEDSAVYLCASSQGGVEAFFGQGTRLTVV.

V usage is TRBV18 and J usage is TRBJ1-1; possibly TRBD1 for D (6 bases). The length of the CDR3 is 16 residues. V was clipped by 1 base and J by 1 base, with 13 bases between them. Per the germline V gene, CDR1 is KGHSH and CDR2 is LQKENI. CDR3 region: CASSPRAGAENTEAFF. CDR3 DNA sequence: TGTGCCAGCTCACCACGGGCAGGGGCTGAGAACACTGAAGCTTTCTTT.

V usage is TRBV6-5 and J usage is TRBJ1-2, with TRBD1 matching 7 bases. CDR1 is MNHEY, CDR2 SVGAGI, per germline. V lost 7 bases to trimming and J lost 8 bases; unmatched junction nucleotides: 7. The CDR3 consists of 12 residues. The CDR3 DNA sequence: TGTGCCAGCACCTCACCACAGGGGGGCTACACCTTC. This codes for CASTSPQGGYTF.

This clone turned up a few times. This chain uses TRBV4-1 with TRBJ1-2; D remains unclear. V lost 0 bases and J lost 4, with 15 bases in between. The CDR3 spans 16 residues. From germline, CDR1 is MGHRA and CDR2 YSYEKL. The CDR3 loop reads CASSQETSRFVYGYTF. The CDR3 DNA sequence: TGCGCCAGCAGCCAAGAAACTAGCAGATTTGTCTATGGCTACACCTTC.

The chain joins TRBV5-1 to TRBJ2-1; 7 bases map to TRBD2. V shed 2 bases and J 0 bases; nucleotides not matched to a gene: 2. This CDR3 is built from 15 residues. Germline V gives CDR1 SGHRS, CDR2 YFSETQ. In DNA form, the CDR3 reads TGCGCCAGCAGCTTCACGGGGGGCTCCTACAATGAGCAGTTCTTC. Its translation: CASSFTGGSYNEQFF.

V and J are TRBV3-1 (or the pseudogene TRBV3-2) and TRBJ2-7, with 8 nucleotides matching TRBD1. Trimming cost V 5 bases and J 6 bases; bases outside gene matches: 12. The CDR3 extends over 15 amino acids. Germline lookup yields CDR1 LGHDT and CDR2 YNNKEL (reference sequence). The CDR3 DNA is TGTGCCAGCAGCGATCCAGGGGGCAAGAAACTCGAGCAGTACTTC. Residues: CASSDPGGKKLEQYF.

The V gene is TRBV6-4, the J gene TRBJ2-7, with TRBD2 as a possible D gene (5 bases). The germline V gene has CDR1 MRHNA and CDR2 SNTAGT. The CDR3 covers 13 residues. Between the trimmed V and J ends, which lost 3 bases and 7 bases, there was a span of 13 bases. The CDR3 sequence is CASSENTPGEQYF. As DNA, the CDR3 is TGTGCCAGCAGTGAGAACACCCCGGGAGAGCAGTACTTC.